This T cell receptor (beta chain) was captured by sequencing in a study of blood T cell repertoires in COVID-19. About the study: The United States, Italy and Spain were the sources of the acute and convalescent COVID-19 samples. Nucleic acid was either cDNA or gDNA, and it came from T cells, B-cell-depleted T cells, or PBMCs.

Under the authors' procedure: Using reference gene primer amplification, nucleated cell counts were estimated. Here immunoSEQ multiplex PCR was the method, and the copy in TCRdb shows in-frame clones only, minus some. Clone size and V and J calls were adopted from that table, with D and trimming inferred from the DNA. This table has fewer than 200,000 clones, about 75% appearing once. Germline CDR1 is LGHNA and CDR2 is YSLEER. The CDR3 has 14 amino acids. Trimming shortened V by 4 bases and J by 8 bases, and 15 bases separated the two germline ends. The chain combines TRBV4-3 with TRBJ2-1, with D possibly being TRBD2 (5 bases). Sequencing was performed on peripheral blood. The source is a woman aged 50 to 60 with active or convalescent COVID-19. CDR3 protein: CASSPRETADEQFF. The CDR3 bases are TGCGCCAGCAGCCCACGGGAAACAGCGGATGAGCAGTTCTTC.